This TCR beta chain came from a study of graft-versus-host responses after intestinal transplantation (dated by TCRdb to the early 2020s). Concerning the study at large: Recipients received multivisceral, liver-intestinal, or isolated intestinal transplants. To identify alloreactive clones, pre-transplant mixed lymphocyte reaction products were sequenced and then compared with unstimulated pre-transplant donor and recipient T cells. Instead of going to the commercial service, samples from a few later patients were sequenced in-house on an Illumina MiSeq and processed with MiXCR. The cohort enrolled 20 to 30 intestinal transplant recipients, one of whom was a retransplant, and a few patients without pretransplant specimens were excluded. Donor T cell macrochimerism was defined as a peak of at least 4% donor T cells among recipient peripheral blood mononuclear cells. After intestinal transplantation, graft-versus-host and host-versus-graft alloreactive T cell clones were followed in the graft, circulation and bone marrow using bulk TCR-beta CDR3 sequencing. Anti-thymocyte globulin induction was given to all recipients, followed by maintenance tacrolimus and steroids for 2 to 4 years. Summary of the overall study and its limitations: The conclusions were limited by the relatively low number and heterogeneity of the intestinal transplant patients. Peak levels of circulating GvH clones were associated with declines in HvG clones early after transplant. High GvH to HvG T cell clonal ratios were observed in the allografts of patients with donor T cell macrochimerism. GvH clones turned up in recipient bone marrow, with some appearing earlier in ileal mucosa or blood, a pattern consistent with an intestinal mucosal origin.

Libraries came from the immunoSEQ multiplex PCR assay. For most patients, genomic DNA was isolated with the Qiagen DNeasy Blood and Tissue Kit and sent frozen to Adaptive Biotechnologies for TCR sequencing. Adaptive Biotechnologies carried out high-throughput TCR-beta CDR3 sequencing of genomic DNA for most patients. On the authors' methods: Adaptive's ImmunoSEQ software supplied the TCR sequencing data for 15 to 20 patients, while MiXCR and VDJtools were used to process a few other patients. To correct CD4 versus CD8 sorting errors, any sequence found in both subsets at a frequency ratio below 5:1 was removed. CDR3 nucleotide sequences shared between donor and recipient were removed because the origin of such sequences could not be assigned. To be classed as alloreactive, a clone needed at least 2-fold expansion over unstimulated cells and a minimum CFSE-low frequency of 0.002% (template counts) or 0.001% (read counts). Clones were considered mappable if detected in sequenced pre-transplant spleen, lymph node, or MLR CFSE-low populations of the donor or recipient. Cumulative frequency of alloreactive clones was calculated as a percentage of all sequences weighted by copy number. The table comes from immuneACCESS by way of TCRdb, which keeps in-frame sequences with V and J called. Part of the clones is missing from these tables; in studies checked, under half for an unresolved V gene and the rest for unknown reasons. D and trimming come from the DNA, and the V and J calls and clone size come from that table. Recorded for this sample are 90,000 to 100,000 clones; 75% to 95% of them occurred a single time. The top ten clones comprise approximately 0.5% of the sample.

This clone was detected only a few times. There is no known antigen for this receptor. Base-call qualities are not available, and no considerably larger clone is one nucleotide away. The V end gives up 0 bases and the J end 0 bases, leaving 5 bases in the junction not matched to a gene. The germline V gene gives CDR1 as MGHRA and CDR2 as YSYEKL. Measured from the cysteine to the phenylalanine, the CDR3 is 16 residues long. The entry retains the CDR3 DNA only, 48 bases that are in frame from base 1. The sample's time point, from its label and the paper: cells obtained before transplantation from donor or recipient. CD3+CD4+ and CD3+CD8+ populations were FACS-sorted from unstimulated pre-transplant donor and recipient cells taken from spleen or lymph nodes.

The source is a human donor who received an intestinal transplant. The rearranged chain carries TRBV4-1 and TRBJ2-7, with 7 bases in between that match TRBD2. Sample: unstimulated CD8+ T cells sorted from spleen or lymph node cells, taken before intestinal transplant. CDR3 reads: CASSQEESGASYEQYF. DNA sequence: TGCGCCAGCAGCCAAGAAGAGAGCGGGGCCTCCTACGAGCAGTACTTC.